This T cell receptor (beta chain) was recovered during a study of cytomegalovirus exposure and HLA in healthy donors. This CDR3 spans 14 amino acids. Germline CDR1 SGHRS, CDR2 YFSETQ. With 4 bases removed from V and 3 bases from J, the gap between germline ends came to 13 bases. The method was immunoSEQ multiplex PCR; TCRdb's version includes in-frame clones alone and lacks a portion of them. This repertoire shows fewer than 400,000 clones, about nine tenths found once; its top ten account for approximately 0.84%. The TCR originated in a woman between 18 and 30 years old in good health and CMV-seronegative. The chain is built from TRBV5-1 and TRBJ1-1; possibly TRBD1 for D (6 bases). The sequenced sample was PBMCs. The CDR3 protein is CASSQDRLDTEAFF. CDR3 nucleotides: TGCGCCAGCAGCCAAGACAGGTTGGACACTGAAGCTTTCTTT. The whole variable domain, remainder taken from reference TRBV5-1 and TRBJ1-1, is KAGVTQTPRYLIKTRGQQVTLSCSPISGHRSVSWYQQTPGQGLQFLFEYFSETQRNKGNFPGRFSGRQFSNSRSEMNVSTLELGDSALYLCASSQDRLDTEAFFGQGTRLTVV.